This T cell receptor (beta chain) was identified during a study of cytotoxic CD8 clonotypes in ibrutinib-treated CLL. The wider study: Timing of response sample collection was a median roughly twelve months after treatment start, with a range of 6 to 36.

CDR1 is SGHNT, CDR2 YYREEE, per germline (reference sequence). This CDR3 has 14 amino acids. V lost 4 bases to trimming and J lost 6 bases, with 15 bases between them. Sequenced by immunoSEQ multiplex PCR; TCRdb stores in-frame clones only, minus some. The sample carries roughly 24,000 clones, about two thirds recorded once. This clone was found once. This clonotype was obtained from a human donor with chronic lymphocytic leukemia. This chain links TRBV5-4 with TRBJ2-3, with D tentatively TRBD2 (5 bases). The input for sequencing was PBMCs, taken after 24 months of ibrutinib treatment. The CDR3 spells CASSPGSHEDTQYF. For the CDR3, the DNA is TGTGCCAGCAGCCCGGGGTCGCACGAGGATACGCAGTATTTT.